One sample yielded the 28 T cell receptor beta chains listed below, sequenced in a study of early T cells in non-severe SARS-CoV-2 infection. One entry per CDR3 protein, called by TCRdb with MiXCR from the 5' RACE reads. The sample includes 64,000 or so distinct CDR3 sequences, approximately 10% of them seen just once. Sequences were derived from whole blood, sampled at baseline. These receptors originate from an adult who was a healthcare worker with PCR-confirmed SARS-CoV-2 infection or an uninfected control (not recorded which).

J is TRBJ1-5 and V is TRBV28; unclear D gene. Trimming removed 2 bases from V and 5 bases from J, with 4 bases in between. CDR3 length equals 12 residues. From germline, CDR1 is MDHEN and CDR2 SYDVKM. The CDR3 loop is CASSLQYQPQHF. For the CDR3, the DNA is TGTGCCAGCAGTTTACAGTATCAGCCCCAGCATTTT. Together with reference TRBV28 and TRBJ1-5, the CDR3 gives the full variable domain: DVKVTQSSRYLVKRTGEKVFLECVQDMDHENMFWYRQDPGLGLRLIYFSYDVKMKEKGDIPEGYSVSREKKERFSLILESASTNQTSMYLCASSLQYQPQHFGDGTRLSIL.

This clonotype was counted only a few times. The gene calls are TRBV6-5 and TRBJ1-4; 10 bases are shared with TRBD1. Germline CDR1 MNHEY, CDR2 SVGAGI. V shed 0 bases and J 5 bases; nucleotides not matched to a gene: 6. The CDR3 loop spans 17 amino acids. The CDR3, as DNA: TGTGCCAGCAGTTACTCCTATCGGACAGGGGGAAATGAAAAACTGTTTTTT. Protein: CASSYSYRTGGNEKLFF.

This clonotype was counted many times. This chain joins TRBV6-6 and TRBJ2-3; D is perhaps TRBD2 (5 bases). Looked up from germline, CDR1 is MNHNY and CDR2 is SVGAGI (reference sequence). V was pared by 5 bases and J by 7 bases, with 16 bases between. CDR3 length equals 14 residues. DNA of the CDR3: TGTGCCAGCAGTCCGACTCGGGAAATGAATACGCAGTATTTT. Its translation is CASSPTREMNTQYF.

J is TRBJ1-4 and V is TRBV2; TRBD1 agrees at 9 bases. The CDR3 covers 15 residues. The V segment lost 10 bases and the J segment 6 bases; nucleotides outside the gene matches: 12. Germline loops: CDR1 SNHLY, CDR2 FYNNEI. CDR3 sequence reads: CATHQTDRGYEKLFF. For the CDR3, the DNA is TGTGCCACCCACCAGACGGACAGGGGTTATGAAAAACTGTTTTTT.

This clonotype has a handful of counts. The J gene is TRBJ1-2, the V gene TRBV7-9; D is perhaps TRBD1 (5 bases). In germline, CDR1 is SEHNR, CDR2 FQNEAQ (reference sequence). Trimming shortened V by 5 bases and J by 8 bases, and 18 bases separated the two germline ends. This CDR3 has 14 residues. CDR3 loop: CASSPRDLRGGYTF. The CDR3, as DNA: TGTGCCAGCAGCCCTCGGGACCTCCGAGGGGGCTACACCTTC.

The chain combines TRBV3-1 with TRBJ1-5; D remains unclear. The CDR3 extends over 15 amino acids. Trimming pared 0 bases from V and 6 bases from J, leaving 12 bases between. CDR1 is LGHDT and CDR2 is YNNKEL in the germline V gene (reference sequence). CDR3 in amino acids: CASSQDSSAGQPQHF. The CDR3 coding sequence is TGTGCCAGCAGCCAAGATTCGTCAGCCGGTCAGCCCCAGCATTTT.

At least ten counts were recorded for this clonotype. The gene calls are TRBV9 and TRBJ2-1; D unresolved. Germline CDR1 reads SGDLS; CDR2 reads YYNGEE. With 2 bases removed from V and 6 bases from J, the gap between germline ends came to 6 bases. The CDR3 totals 12 residues. CDR3 DNA: TGTGCCAGCAGCGTTAGGTCCAATGAGCAGTTCTTC. Its translation is CASSVRSNEQFF. The full variable domain, rest sourced from reference TRBV9 and TRBJ2-1, is DSGVTQTPKHLITATGQRVTLRCSPRSGDLSVYWYQQSLDQGLQFLIQYYNGEERAKGNILERFSAQQFPDLHSELNLSSLELGDSALYFCASSVRSNEQFFGPGTRLTVL.

J is TRBJ1-2 and V is TRBV6-6; tentatively, D is TRBD1 (6 bases). The CDR3 is made up of 12 amino acids. V was shortened by 8 bases and J by 7 bases, with 14 bases between the two germline ends. Germline CDR1 reads MNHNY; CDR2 reads SVGAGI (reference sequence). CDR3 nucleotide sequence: TGTGCCAGCGGCGACAGGTTGCGTGGCTACACCTTC. This codes for CASGDRLRGYTF.

In its sample, this clonotype was seen a few times. This chain uses TRBV2 with TRBJ1-5; 10 bases fit TRBD1. Germline CDR1 SNHLY, CDR2 FYNNEI. This CDR3 region has 16 residues. V lost 6 bases to trimming and J lost 4 bases; unmatched junction nucleotides: 9. Here the CDR3 reads CASSRDRGSLNQPQHF. The CDR3 nucleotides are TGTGCCAGCAGCCGGGACAGGGGCTCACTAAATCAGCCCCAGCATTTT.

As regards this clonotype: At one end, the junction sequence differs from germline, possibly due to a read error. This chain uses TRBV7-2 with TRBJ2-7; the D gene is possibly TRBD2 (6 bases). Germline CDR1 is SGHTA and CDR2 is FQGNSA. This CDR3 contains 14 residues. The CDR3: CASSPGTSSHEQYF. CDR3 DNA sequence: TGTGCCAGCAGCCCCGGGACTTCCTCCCACGAGCAGTACTTC.

This clonotype was seen only a few times. V gene TRBV5-1 combines with J gene TRBJ1-3, with a weak D call TRBD1 (6 bases). CDR3 length equals 16 residues. Trimming shortened V by 0 bases and J by 3 bases, and 13 bases separated the two germline ends. CDR1 is SGHRS and CDR2 is YFSETQ in the germline V gene. The CDR3 loop reads CASSLADRRIGNTIYF. The DNA of the CDR3 is TGCGCCAGCAGCTTGGCCGACAGGCGTATTGGAAACACCATATATTTT.

There are a few counts of this clonotype. V usage is TRBV18 and J usage is TRBJ1-1; the D gene is possibly TRBD1 (5 bases). Germline V gene lookup returns CDR1 KGHSH and CDR2 LQKENI. V lost 6 bases and J 1 base, leaving 18 bases between the germline ends. CDR3 length: 16 residues. The CDR3 DNA is TGTGCCAGCTCGCTAGGCGGGGGACCCGGGAACACTGAAGCTTTCTTT. Protein product: CASSLGGGPGNTEAFF.

This clonotype came up many times. This chain links TRBV24-1 with TRBJ2-5; 10 bases match TRBD2. J lost 2 bases, V lost 9 bases, and 8 bases had no gene match. The CDR3 spans 15 residues. Germline V gives CDR1 KGHDR, CDR2 SFDVKD. The CDR3 spells CATQRGGDPQETQYF. The CDR3 DNA sequence: TGTGCCACCCAGCGGGGGGGCGACCCTCAAGAGACCCAGTACTTC.

The chain employs TRBV12-3 or TRBV12-4 and TRBJ2-6, with D maybe TRBD1 (6 bases). Trimming left V 5 bases short and J 0 bases short, with 20 bases between. This CDR3 spans 19 amino acids. The CDR3 DNA sequence: TGTGCCAGCAGTAAAGGGGGTGGGCGTTCCCCCTCTGGGGCCAACGTCCTGACTTTC. Translated, it gives CASSKGGGRSPSGANVLTF.

V gene TRBV7-2 combines with J gene TRBJ2-5; possibly TRBD1 for D (5 bases). V was pared by 5 bases and J by 7 bases, with 11 bases between. There are 12 residues in the CDR3. Germline V lookup: CDR1 SGHTA, CDR2 FQGNSA. In DNA form, the CDR3 reads TGTGCCAGCAGCAAGGGGTCAGGGACCCAGTACTTC. It encodes CASSKGSGTQYF.

This clonotype was recorded a few times. The gene calls are TRBV6-1 and TRBJ2-7; TRBD1 is a possible D gene (5 bases). The germline CDR1 and CDR2 sequences are MNHNS and SASEGT. V dropped 2 bases and J dropped 3 bases, with 5 bases sitting between them. The CDR3 runs to 12 residues. CDR3 nucleotide sequence: TGTGCCAGCAGTGAACAGGGCTACGAGCAGTACTTC. This encodes CASSEQGYEQYF.

The chain is built from TRBV20-1 and TRBJ2-1, with 8 bases lining up with TRBD2. CDR3 size: 14 residues. Per germline, CDR1 DFQATT and CDR2 SNEGSKA (reference sequence). The V segment lost 3 bases and the J segment 3 bases; nucleotides outside the gene matches: 4. The CDR3, as DNA: TGCAGTGCTAGCGGGGGGGCCTTCTACAATGAGCAGTTCTTC. As protein: CSASGGAFYNEQFF.

The V and J genes are TRBV12-3 or TRBV12-4 and TRBJ1-1; tentatively, D is TRBD1 (6 bases). The CDR3 runs 14 residues. V lost 7 bases and J lost 3, with 15 bases in between. The CDR3 region has the DNA TGTGCCAGCAATCCTCAGGGGTTGGACACTGAAGCTTTCTTT. Translated: CASNPQGLDTEAFF.

This clonotype has only a few counts. This chain connects TRBV5-1 to TRBJ2-1, with 13 bases that match TRBD2. This CDR3 has 15 residues. After removal of 5 bases from V and 9 bases from J, the junction contained 8 bases not matched to a gene. CDR1 and CDR2 (germline): SGHRS, YFSETQ. CDR3 bases: TGCGCCAGCAGGACCACTAGCGGGGGGGACGGTGAGCAGTTCTTC. Protein product: CASRTTSGGDGEQFF.

The chain carries TRBV25-1 and TRBJ1-1, with D unclear. CDR3 length: 13 residues. CDR1 and CDR2 from the germline V gene are MGHDK and SYGVNS. The CDR3 region is CASGGPLNTEAFF. CDR3 in DNA: TGTGCATCAGGCGGGCCCTTGAACACTGAAGCTTTCTTT.

The chain recombines TRBV18 with TRBJ1-2, with TRBD1 as a possible D gene (5 bases). The germline V gene encodes CDR1 KGHSH and CDR2 LQKENI. The CDR3 is 15 residues long. With 1 base removed from V and 4 bases from J, the gap between germline ends came to 13 bases. The CDR3 coding sequence is TGTGCCAGCTCACCACTTGACAGACCCCCCTATGGCTACACCTTC. Amino acids: CASSPLDRPPYGYTF.

This sequence joins TRBV11-2 and TRBJ2-5; 12 nucleotides line up with TRBD2. This CDR3 is built from 18 residues. The V and J ends lost 3 bases and 6 bases, in that order; junction bases with no gene match: 14. The V gene's germline CDR1 is SGHAT and CDR2 FQNNGV. The CDR3 DNA is TGTGCCAGCAGCTTGAATCCGGGAGGACTAGCGGGGACCAAGACCCAGTACTTC. This encodes CASSLNPGGLAGTKTQYF.

The rearrangement links TRBV19 to TRBJ2-1, with 10 bases aligning to TRBD2. The CDR3 totals 16 residues. V trimming: 2 bases; J trimming: 9 bases; junction bases outside the gene matches: 10. Germline CDR1 and CDR2: LNHDA and SQIVND (reference sequence). The CDR3 DNA is TGTGCCAGTAGTATAAAGACTAGCGGGTGGGCGAGTGAGCAGTTCTTC. It specifies CASSIKTSGWASEQFF.

This clonotype showed up many times. The chain recombines TRBV4-1 with TRBJ2-7, with D unclear. Looked up from germline, CDR1 is MGHRA and CDR2 is YSYEKL. Deletions cut 1 base from V and 1 base from J, with 11 bases between. The CDR3 sequence is 15 residues long. The CDR3 sequence is CASSQGAHGSYEQYF. The CDR3 region has the DNA TGCGCCAGCAGCCAAGGGGCACATGGATCCTACGAGCAGTACTTC.

The chain has TRBV29-1 and TRBJ1-1; D ambiguous. Trimming shortened V by 7 bases and J by 5 bases, and 17 bases separated the two germline ends. CDR3 length equals 13 residues. Germline V lookup: CDR1 SQVTM, CDR2 ANQGSEA. In nucleotides, the CDR3 is TGCAGCGCGAGCTCCGGCCGGAAGACTGAAGCTTTCTTT. As protein: CSASSGRKTEAFF.

This clonotype was observed many times. The chain employs TRBV12-3 or TRBV12-4 and TRBJ2-6, with no clear D. The CDR3 is 17 residues long. V lost 0 bases to trimming and J lost 4 bases, with 13 bases between them. CDR3 nucleotides: TGTGCCAGCAGTTTAGCGTCACACCCGTGGGGGGCCAACGTCCTGACTTTC. Translating gives CASSLASHPWGANVLTF.

In this sample, this clonotype turned up once. This rearrangement joins TRBV7-6 to TRBJ1-1, with D possibly being TRBD1 (6 bases). CDR3 length: 14 residues. V was pared by 5 bases and J by 0 bases, with 10 bases between. Germline V gives CDR1 SGHVS, CDR2 FNYEAQ. CDR3 DNA: TGTGCCAGCAGCCGTGGACAGTTGAACACTGAAGCTTTCTTT. As protein: CASSRGQLNTEAFF.

This clonotype was counted between two and nine times. The chain recombines TRBV6-5 with TRBJ2-6; tentative D call: TRBD2 (5 bases). Germline values: CDR1 MNHEY, CDR2 SVGAGI. The V end was cut by 6 bases, the J end by 0 bases, with 9 bases between. The CDR3 covers 15 residues. CDR3 region: CASRLGSSGANVLTF. The DNA for the CDR3 is TGTGCCAGCAGGCTGGGGAGCTCTGGGGCCAACGTCCTGACTTTC.